Listed here are 13 T cell receptor beta chains from one sample, sequenced in a study of T cell responses to AZD1222 COVID-19 vaccine (dated by TCRdb to the early 2020s). The time point label here, explained by the study, means: about 28 days (+/-7) after the second vaccine dose. Library construction relied on the immunoSEQ multiplex PCR assay. TCRdb provides this immuneACCESS table in a form limited to in-frame rearrangements. Some clones are lacking; in checked studies, under half of them reflect an unresolved V gene, and why the rest are absent is not known. The sample table shows over 140,000 clones, and about 92% are seen once. The ten most abundant clones make up 3.6% of the sample. Sequences were derived from peripheral blood, sampled 28 days after the second AZD1222 dose. These TCRs come from an adult who received the AZD1222 COVID-19 vaccine.

V usage is TRBV4-1 and J usage is TRBJ2-1; TRBD2 aligns across 12 bases. With V trimmed by 6 bases and J by 9 bases, 12 bases remained unmatched. The CDR3 is 16 amino acids. The V gene's germline CDR1 is MGHRA and CDR2 YSYEKL. The CDR3 coding sequence is TGCGCCAGCAGTATAGGGACGACTAGCGGGAGAGTTGAGCAGTTCTTC. Amino acids: CASSIGTTSGRVEQFF.

The rearrangement links TRBV7-2 to TRBJ1-5; no firm D call. Trimming stripped 6 bases from V and 3 bases from J, with 12 bases between. The CDR3 contains 14 residues. Germline loops: CDR1 SGHTA, CDR2 FQGNSA. The CDR3 DNA follows: TGTGCCAGCAGTTACGGTATTGACAATCAGCCCCAGCATTTT. Encoded protein: CASSYGIDNQPQHF.

J is TRBJ2-1 and V is TRBV11-3; perhaps TRBD2 as D (6 bases). Between the trimmed V and J ends, which lost 0 bases and 1 base, there was a span of 7 bases. Germline V gene lookup returns CDR1 SGHNT and CDR2 YENEEA. This CDR3 region has 15 residues. The CDR3 here is CASSLEGGSYNEQFF. For the CDR3, the DNA is TGTGCCAGCAGCTTAGAGGGGGGTTCCTACAATGAGCAGTTCTTC.

The chain uses TRBV28 and TRBJ1-2; 8 nucleotides agree with TRBD1. The CDR3 extends over 14 amino acids. Trimming at V came to 6 bases and at J to 8 bases, leaving 11 bases not matched to a gene. Germline V gene sequence: CDR1 MDHEN, CDR2 SYDVKM. This CDR3 reads CASRVGQGAEGYTF. DNA of the CDR3: TGTGCCAGCAGAGTAGGGCAGGGGGCAGAAGGCTACACCTTC.

This sequence joins TRBV6-5 and TRBJ2-7, with D unresolved. The CDR3 is 16 residues long. Trimming cost V 0 bases and J 0 bases, with 12 bases left between them. CDR1 and CDR2 from the germline V gene are MNHEY and SVGAGI. The CDR3 protein is CASSYSRQATSYEQYF. In nucleotides, the CDR3 is TGTGCCAGCAGTTACTCGAGGCAGGCGACCTCCTACGAGCAGTACTTC.

This chain joins TRBV28 and TRBJ1-2, with D possibly being TRBD1 (6 bases). The V gene lost 5 bases and the J gene lost 5 bases, with 12 bases spanning the gap. This CDR3 contains 13 residues. CDR1 and CDR2 (germline): MDHEN, SYDVKM. The CDR3 loop is CASSPGTSYGYTF. The DNA of the CDR3 is TGTGCCAGCAGTCCCGGGACATCTTATGGCTACACCTTC.

V usage is TRBV12-3 or TRBV12-4 and J usage is TRBJ2-1, with no clear D. V was clipped by 2 bases and J by 10 bases, with 6 bases between them. The CDR3 spans 11 residues. The CDR3 loop reads CASSLLREQFF. The DNA for the CDR3 is TGTGCCAGCAGTTTATTAAGGGAGCAGTTCTTC.

The rearrangement links TRBV25-1 to TRBJ2-1, with 7 bases identical to TRBD1. J was trimmed by 1 base and V by 4 bases; bases with no gene match: 4. Germline loops: CDR1 MGHDK, CDR2 SYGVNS. This CDR3 has 15 amino acids. The CDR3 sequence is CASSGGQPSYNEQFF. The CDR3, as DNA: TGTGCCAGCAGTGGGGGACAGCCATCCTACAATGAGCAGTTCTTC.

V gene TRBV6-2 or TRBV6-3 combines with J gene TRBJ1-5; D is possibly TRBD1 (5 bases). Germline CDR1 MNHEY, CDR2 SVGEGT. V dropped 6 bases and J dropped 4 bases, with 16 bases sitting between them. The CDR3 spans 15 residues. As DNA, the CDR3 is TGTGCCAGCAGCCGGCCGGAGGGGCCAAATCAGCCCCAGCATTTT. It yields the protein CASSRPEGPNQPQHF.

This chain uses TRBV14 with TRBJ1-1, with D possibly being TRBD1 (5 bases). The CDR3 covers 16 residues. V was shortened by 0 bases and J by 5 bases, with 16 bases between the two germline ends. CDR1 SGHDN and CDR2 FVKESK come from the germline V gene. CDR3 sequence: CASSQDTRERLTEAFF. Here the CDR3 DNA reads TGTGCCAGCAGCCAAGATACCAGGGAGAGGTTAACTGAAGCTTTCTTT.

The chain couples TRBV28 to TRBJ2-3, with 7 nucleotides matching TRBD2. The CDR3 totals 15 residues. V lost 6 bases and J lost 1; bases outside the gene matches: 7. The germline gives CDR1 MDHEN, CDR2 SYDVKM. CDR3 region: CASRPSGGGTDTQYF. In nucleotides, the CDR3 is TGTGCCAGCAGACCTAGCGGAGGGGGCACAGATACGCAGTATTTT.

This clone was found once. As DNA, the CDR3 is TGTGCCAGCAGCCCCAATGAGCGGGGCCAAGAGACCCAGTACTTC. Protein sequence: CASSPNERGQETQYF. The chain uses TRBV3-1 (or the pseudogene TRBV3-2) and TRBJ2-5, with 7 positions matching TRBD2. Trimming took 4 bases from V and 1 from J; bases not matched to a gene: 6. Germline V gives CDR1 LGHDT, CDR2 YNNKEL (reference sequence). This CDR3 has 15 amino acids.

This sequence joins TRBV18 and TRBJ2-5, with D perhaps matching TRBD1 (5 bases). Germline V gene sequence: CDR1 KGHSH, CDR2 LQKENI. The CDR3 length is 15 residues. V was shortened by 3 bases and J by 1 base, with 12 bases between the two germline ends. The chain's CDR3 is CASSPLDTFQETQYF. DNA of the CDR3: TGTGCCAGCTCACCTTTGGACACCTTCCAAGAGACCCAGTACTTC.